This T cell receptor beta chain was observed in a study of shared clonotypes between healthy human individuals (dated by TCRdb to about 2020). For the study in its entirety: The cohort comprised a couple of women and a few men aged 18 to 49 years. For each donor, three plates each were used for CD4 naive and CD4 memory, two plates were used for CD8 naive, and one plate was used for CD8 memory. To estimate repertoire size and how much clonotypes are shared between individuals, the study performed deep sequencing of blood TCR repertoires from about 5 healthy adults. To increase sequencing depth and limit assay-specific biases, TCR repertoire library preparation and sequencing were carried out by different laboratories using diverse techniques. Leukapheresis yielded between about 0.8 and 9.5 billion PBMCs per donor.

On this clone: It has no known antigen specificity. Base qualities are missing; no much larger clone stands one base away.

Using the deep immunoSEQ assay, multiplex PCR amplified TCR CDR3 regions from genomic DNA. Extracted genomic DNA from each cell subset was spread evenly across all wells of several immunoSEQ 96-well plates, with each plate serving as a replicate. For sorted subsets, each replicate PCR was loaded with about 200 ng genomic DNA, equivalent to approximately 27,000 T cell genomes. Purified libraries were measured with a Qubit 3.0 fluorometer, size-checked on a Bioanalyzer 2100, and measured again with the KAPA Library Quantification kit. Every immunoSEQ 96-well plate was sequenced on a dedicated single-read 150-cycle Illumina NextSeq 550 flow cell. The source study handled its data this way. Because the immunoSEQ output included only junctional sequences and no quality scores, the filtering could not be the same as the filtering used for full-length reads. Sequences were annotated with PyIR, a Python wrapper for IgBLAST v1.9, using IMGT germline references to assign V/J genes and CDR3. Reads were removed for weak V/J assignments (E-value above 1e-6), missing CDR3, stop codons, out-of-frame junctions, or ambiguous translated residues. V3J clonotypes were defined as sequences sharing an identical inferred V gene, J gene, and CDR3 amino acid sequence. Percentage overlap between repertoires was calculated by dividing the number of shared unique clonotypes by the size of the smaller repertoire. RTK rarefaction, the Chao1 estimator, and Recon v2.1 estimates of unobserved clonotypes were used to assess repertoire richness. For all TCRbeta clonotypes obtained by the gDNA method from four donors, generation probabilities were computed with OLGA. Entries here come from immuneACCESS through TCRdb and include only in-frame sequences with V and J called. Some clones fail to appear in such tables; in the studies checked, an unresolved V gene covers under half of the shortfall, and the cause of the remainder is unknown. The V and J calls and clone size are taken from that table; D and trimming were inferred from the DNA. Here the sample has approximately 840,000 clones; about 96% occur a single time. Of the sample, less than 0.25% falls within the top ten clones.

Beyond this particular receptor, the publication reports: When several donors were compared, the shared fraction of clonotypes was about 5% for naive CD4, about 4% for naive CD8, 2% to 2.5% for memory CD4, and 0.4% for memory CD8. Estimated clonotype richness was generally larger for naive than for memory subsets. Compared with non-shared clonotypes, the clonotypes found in all four sorted-subset donors had higher generation probabilities. Based on pairwise subsampling, the degree of clonotype sharing among donors was expected to be affected by sequencing depth. Incomplete sequencing was indicated by rarefaction of sorted-subset datasets, despite the large sequencing depth. Because the study included only a small number of donors, the genetic and exposure-history diversity represented was limited. Only blood was sampled, and tissue TCR repertoires likely differ from those in blood.

At the junction V is shortened by 5 bases and J by 7 bases; bases outside the gene matches: 23. Sequences SGHRS (CDR1) and YFSETQ (CDR2) are obtained from the germline V gene. The cysteine opens and the phenylalanine closes a CDR3 of 21 amino acids. Just CDR3 DNA is preserved here, 63 bases in frame from base 1. For the CD8 naive samples, CD45RO-negative cells were positively selected for CCR7, yielding a CD45RA+CCR7+ population from which TemRA cells were excluded. Donors were healthy HIV-negative adults with no recently reported acute infections or vaccinations. All donors were Caucasian adults living in Nashville, Tennessee, USA. Blood was collected by leukapheresis, and PBMCs were isolated by Ficoll-Histopaque density gradient centrifugation and then cryopreserved in liquid nitrogen vapor phase. Purity and quantity of every magnetically sorted T cell population were checked by analytical flow cytometry. Each sorted fraction had its genomic DNA isolated and then quantified by UV absorbance on a Nanodrop 2000c.

Here the chain combines TRBV5-1 and TRBJ2-1; a stretch of 14 junction bases matches TRBD2. The sequence was obtained from a man younger than 40 in good health. The sample was naive CD8+ T cells sorted from blood. The cell subset or site label of this sample denotes: CD45RA+CCR7+. Here is the DNA: TGCGCCAGCAGAGTGTCCTGGGGGACTAGCGGGAGACGTCGGAGCGAGAATGAGCAGTTCTTC. It specifies CASRVSWGTSGRRRSENEQFF.